This T cell receptor (beta chain) was retrieved from a study of sequential checkpoint blockade in melanoma. Study as a whole: Maintenance nivolumab came after either treatment sequence.

V lost 6 bases and J lost 4, with 25 bases in between. The CDR3 is 17 residues long. Germline V gene lookup returns CDR1 MNHEY and CDR2 SMNVEV (reference sequence). Measured with immunoSEQ multiplex PCR; TCRdb has only the in-frame clones, and not every one. The table includes tens of thousands of clones, approximately 86% detected once. Treatment specified: randomized to nivolumab then ipilimumab (arm A) or the reverse (arm B). No patient had prior DNA-damaging chemotherapy. Sorted cells were live CD3+CD8+, lacking CD19 and CD56, from PBMCs. This clonotype originated in a human donor with melanoma. The V and J genes are TRBV27 and TRBJ2-7; a weak D match, TRBD2 (5 bases). This specimen consisted of CD8+ T cells sorted from blood (inferred from file names), obtained from a patient given nivolumab and ipilimumab in sequence. CDR3 amino acids: CASSPSLAEYVPYEQYF. The CDR3 DNA reads TGTGCCAGCAGCCCCTCCCTAGCAGAATACGTTCCGTACGAGCAGTACTTC.